This T cell receptor (beta chain) was recorded in a study of T cell repertoires in cytomegalovirus infection. Findings and caveats of the study: Predominance within the ex vivo response was attributable to HLA-C-restricted CMV-specific TCR beta clonotypes.

The CDR3 length is 16 residues. Germline V gene lookup returns CDR1 MNHNY and CDR2 SVGAGI (reference sequence). J was trimmed by 2 bases and V by 1 base; bases with no gene match: 3. Note on this clonotype: Its antigen is undetermined.

TCRdb reanalysed the reads using MiXCR and keeps one entry per CDR3 protein. This sample yields some 920,000 distinct CDR3 sequences, of which more than 25% are seen a single time; about 14% belongs to the top ten. The clonotype originates from a human donor in good health (CMV status not recorded). Some clones in this sample may be carry-over from other donors' samples. The chain combines TRBV6-6 with TRBJ2-5; 11 bases fit TRBD2. The specimen was cultured CD8+ T cells from PBMCs, collected from culture after CMV antigen stimulation. CDR3 protein: CASSYFSGGGQETQYF. CDR3 bases: TGTGCCAGCAGTTACTTTAGCGGGGGGGGACAAGAGACCCAGTACTTC.